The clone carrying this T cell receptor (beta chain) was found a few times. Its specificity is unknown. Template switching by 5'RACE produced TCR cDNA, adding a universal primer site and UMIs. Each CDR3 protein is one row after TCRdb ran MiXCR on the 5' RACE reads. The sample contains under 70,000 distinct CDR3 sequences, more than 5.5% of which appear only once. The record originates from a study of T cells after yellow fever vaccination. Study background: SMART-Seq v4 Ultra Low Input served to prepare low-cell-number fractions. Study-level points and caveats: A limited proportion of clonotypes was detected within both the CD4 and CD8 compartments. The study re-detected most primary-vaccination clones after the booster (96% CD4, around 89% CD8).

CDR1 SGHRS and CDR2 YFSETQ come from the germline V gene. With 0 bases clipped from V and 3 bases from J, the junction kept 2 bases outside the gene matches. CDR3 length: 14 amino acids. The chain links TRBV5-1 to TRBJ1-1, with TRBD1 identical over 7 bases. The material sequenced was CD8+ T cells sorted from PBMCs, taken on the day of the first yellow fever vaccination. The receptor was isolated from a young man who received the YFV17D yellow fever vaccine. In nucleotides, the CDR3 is TGCGCCAGCAGCTTGGGGGACAGCTACACTGAAGCTTTCTTT. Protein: CASSLGDSYTEAFF. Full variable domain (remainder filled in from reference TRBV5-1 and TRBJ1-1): KAGVTQTPRYLIKTRGQQVTLSCSPISGHRSVSWYQQTPGQGLQFLFEYFSETQRNKGNFPGRFSGRQFSNSRSEMNVSTLELGDSALYLCASSLGDSYTEAFFGQGTRLTVV.